This TCR beta chain originates from a study of shared clonotypes between healthy human individuals. Profiled with immunoSEQ multiplex PCR; TCRdb holds only in-frame clones, not every one. The sample lists about a million clones, around three quarters occurring once. The study, taken as a whole, reports: Generally, estimated richness proved larger in naive subsets than it did in memory subsets. Between four donors, naive CD4 clonotypes were shared at a level of about 5%.

The CDR3 spans 16 residues. V was pared by 2 bases and J by 5 bases, with 8 bases of the junction left unmatched. Looked up from germline, CDR1 is SGHRS and CDR2 is YFSETQ. As to this clone: Its specificity is unknown.

What was sequenced was memory CD4+ T cells sorted from blood. The subset denotes: CD45RA-negative fraction. This TCR came from a man aged 18 to 35 in good health. The V call is TRBV5-1, the J call TRBJ2-4; 9 nucleotides align to TRBD2. The CDR3, as DNA: TGCGCCAGCAGCTTCACTAGCGGGCACTCTCAAAACATTCAGTACTTC. This encodes CASSFTSGHSQNIQYF.